These 21 T cell receptor beta chains came from one sample sequenced in a study of glioma-infiltrating T cells after dendritic cell vaccination. The repertoire was sequenced with immunoSEQ multiplex PCR; TCRdb's copy has only in-frame clones and lacks some. The sample has about 10,000 clones; 70% to 85% are singletons. Time point described: after dendritic cell vaccination, including at tumor progression/relapse. Here the sequenced sample was blood, taken after dendritic cell vaccination. Receptor source: a human donor with glioblastoma.

This chain links TRBV7-3 with TRBJ1-1; tentatively, D is TRBD1 (5 bases). This CDR3 spans 17 amino acids. Germline V gene data show CDR1 as SGHTA and CDR2 as FQGTGA. The ends were cut back, 0 bases at V and 1 base at J, with 15 bases in the middle. The CDR3 is CASSLTGGPQENTEAFF. Written as DNA, the CDR3 is TGTGCCAGCAGCTTAACCGGGGGACCACAGGAGAACACTGAAGCTTTCTTT.

This chain links TRBV5-6 with TRBJ2-2; D is unclear. The CDR3 sequence is 14 residues long. V lost 4 bases and J 0 bases, leaving 7 bases between the germline ends. CDR1 is SGHDT, CDR2 YYEEEE, per germline. The CDR3 here is CASSPPPNTGELFF. For the CDR3, the DNA is TGTGCCAGCAGCCCCCCTCCGAACACCGGGGAGCTGTTTTTT. The full variable domain, completed using reference TRBV5-6 and TRBJ2-2, is DAGVTQSPTHLIKTRGQQVTLRCSPKSGHDTVSWYQQALGQGPQFIFQYYEEEERQRGNFPDRFSGHQFPNYSSELNVNALLLGDSALYLCASSPPPNTGELFFGEGSRLTVL.

The CDR3 region is CASRPGTGSYNEQFF. CDR3 DNA: TGTGCCAGTAGACCCGGGACAGGGTCCTACAATGAGCAGTTCTTC. This chain uses TRBV19 with TRBJ2-1, with 9 bases that match TRBD1. V lost 6 bases and J lost 1; bases outside the gene matches: 4. This CDR3 comprises 15 residues. Per the germline V gene, CDR1 is LNHDA and CDR2 is SQIVND (reference sequence).

Here the CDR3 DNA reads TGTGCCAGCAGCCCATGGACAGGGCAACTAGAGACCCAGTACTTC. Encoded protein: CASSPWTGQLETQYF. V gene TRBV5-6 combines with J gene TRBJ2-5, with 8 bases fitting TRBD1. CDR1 is SGHDT, CDR2 YYEEEE, per germline. The CDR3 contains 15 residues. Trimming at V came to 4 bases and at J to 4 bases, leaving 9 bases not matched to a gene.

The chain links TRBV11-2 to TRBJ1-1; 8 positions match TRBD1. The length of the CDR3 is 16 residues. J lost 3 bases, V lost 1 base, and 7 bases had no gene match. The germline V gene has CDR1 SGHAT and CDR2 FQNNGV. CDR3 nucleotides: TGTGCCAGCAGCTTAGGCACAGGGGGGTTCGACACTGAAGCTTTCTTT. Translating gives CASSLGTGGFDTEAFF. The variable domain in full, completed from reference TRBV11-2 and TRBJ1-1, reads EAGVAQSPRYKIIEKRQSVAFWCNPISGHATLYWYQQILGQGPKLLIQFQNNGVVDDSQLPKDRFSAERLKGVDSTLKIQPAKLEDSAVYLCASSLGTGGFDTEAFFGQGTRLTVV.

The chain couples TRBV6-6 to TRBJ1-1; TRBD1 matches 8 bases. CDR1 is MNHNY and CDR2 is SVGAGI in the germline V gene (reference sequence). V lost 2 bases to trimming and J lost 4 bases; unmatched junction nucleotides: 9. CDR3 length: 16 amino acids. The CDR3 region has the DNA TGTGCCAGCAGTTACGAGGAACAGGGGGAAACCACTGAAGCTTTCTTT. Translating it yields CASSYEEQGETTEAFF.

This clone was counted between two and nine times. This chain links TRBV5-1 with TRBJ2-5; TRBD2 might be the D (7 bases). The V end was cut by 6 bases, the J end by 5 bases, with 20 bases between. Germline loops: CDR1 SGHRS, CDR2 YFSETQ. The CDR3 contains 15 residues. The CDR3 protein is CASKGQPIGGETQYF. CDR3 DNA sequence: TGCGCCAGCAAGGGACAACCAATCGGGGGGGAGACCCAGTACTTC.

The chain recombines TRBV29-1 with TRBJ1-2; possible D gene TRBD1, 5 bases. Trimming cost V 7 bases and J 5 bases, with 17 bases left between them. The CDR3 sequence is 13 residues long. CDR1 is SQVTM, CDR2 ANQGSEA, per germline. CDR3 protein: CSGGPQGVYGYTF. CDR3 coding DNA: TGCAGCGGAGGACCCCAGGGCGTATATGGCTACACCTTC.

The chain has TRBV27 and TRBJ2-7; TRBD2 is a possible D gene (5 bases). Trimming removed 5 bases from V and 6 bases from J, with 11 bases in between. Looked up from germline, CDR1 is MNHEY and CDR2 is SMNVEV (reference sequence). This CDR3 is built from 12 residues. CDR3 region: CASSKTSIEQYF. The CDR3 DNA reads TGTGCCAGCAGTAAAACTAGTATCGAGCAGTACTTC.

The chain is built from TRBV23-1 and TRBJ2-5, with D hard to call. With the DNA end fitting TRBJ2-7 better, the J assignment may be wrong. TRBV23-1 qualifies as an ORF whose function is uncertain. CDR3 length equals 16 residues. The CDR3 sequence is CASSPQAVSPPYEQYF. For the CDR3, the DNA is TGCGCCAGCAGTCCCCAGGCCGTCTCTCCTCCCTACGAGCAGTACTTC.

The V call is TRBV15, the J call TRBJ2-7, with D perhaps matching TRBD2 (5 bases). The CDR3 runs to 12 residues. The V and J ends lost 0 bases and 5 bases respectively, with 5 bases between them. From germline, CDR1 is LNHNV and CDR2 YYDKDF (reference sequence). The CDR3 loop reads CATSRDGNEQYF. The CDR3 DNA reads as TGTGCCACCAGCAGAGACGGGAACGAGCAGTACTTC.

The chain uses TRBV28 and TRBJ1-1; tentative D call: TRBD1 (5 bases). The V end lost 6 bases, the J end lost 0 bases, and 23 bases lay between the germline ends. Germline-derived CDR1 and CDR2 are MDHEN and SYDVKM. CDR3 length: 18 amino acids. CDR3 DNA sequence: TGTGCCAGCAGAGTAGGGTCTTGGGGCTCGGAGATGAACACTGAAGCTTTCTTT. Encoded protein: CASRVGSWGSEMNTEAFF.

The chain recombines TRBV7-6 with TRBJ2-7; 7 nucleotides agree with TRBD2. There are 16 residues in the CDR3. Trimming removed 1 base from V and 4 bases from J; junction bases left unmatched: 10. Germline V gene lookup returns CDR1 SGHVS and CDR2 FNYEAQ. This chain's CDR3 is CASSLVWGGSWYEQYF. Here the CDR3 DNA reads TGTGCCAGCAGCTTAGTTTGGGGGGGATCCTGGTACGAGCAGTACTTC.

The rearrangement uses TRBV5-1 and TRBJ1-2, with D tentatively TRBD1 (6 bases). The germline V and J ends were trimmed by 4 bases and 4 bases, with 17 bases remaining between them. The CDR3 spans 15 residues. Germline CDR1 is SGHRS and CDR2 is YFSETQ. The CDR3 loop is CASSQGQAKAYGYTF. The CDR3 nucleotides read TGCGCCAGCAGCCAGGGACAAGCCAAGGCCTATGGCTACACCTTC.

The chain employs TRBV7-8 and TRBJ2-2, with 14 bases that match TRBD2. Trimming at V came to 5 bases and at J to 4 bases, leaving 6 bases not matched to a gene. CDR3 length equals 17 residues. CDR1 and CDR2 from the germline V gene are SGHVS and FQNEAQ. The CDR3 region is CASSLGLAGGATGELFF. Written as DNA, the CDR3 is TGTGCCAGCAGCCTAGGACTAGCGGGAGGTGCCACCGGGGAGCTGTTTTTT.

The V gene is TRBV15, the J gene TRBJ1-5; D gene unclear. This CDR3 contains 17 residues. Germline V gene sequence: CDR1 LNHNV, CDR2 YYDKDF (reference sequence). The V end lost 4 bases, the J end lost 2 bases, and 18 bases lay between the germline ends. The CDR3 sequence is CATSTDDEVFGNQPQHF. As DNA, the CDR3 is TGTGCCACCAGCACAGATGATGAGGTGTTCGGCAATCAGCCCCAGCATTTT.

The chain has TRBV7-8 and TRBJ2-6; TRBD1 aligns across 8 bases. CDR3 size: 18 residues. The V gene end was trimmed by 1 base and the J gene end by 2 bases; junction bases not matched to a gene: 7. CDR1 is SGHVS and CDR2 is FQNEAQ in the germline V gene. CDR3 sequence (DNA): TGTGCCAGCAGCTTAGGTGGCAGGGGGCGAACTGGGGCCAACGTCCTGACTTTC. The encoded protein is CASSLGGRGRTGANVLTF.

CDR3 protein: CASSLDSGRNLYNEQFF. The DNA of the CDR3 is TGCGCCAGCAGCTTGGACAGCGGGAGGAACCTTTACAATGAGCAGTTCTTC. The rearrangement uses TRBV5-1 and TRBJ2-1; 9 nucleotides match TRBD2. Germline CDR1 and CDR2: SGHRS and YFSETQ. V shed 0 bases and J 4 bases; nucleotides not matched to a gene: 8. The CDR3 length is 17 residues.

This chain joins TRBV7-9 and TRBJ2-1; 9 positions agree with TRBD1. This CDR3 region has 12 residues. J was trimmed by 15 bases and V by 4 bases; bases with no gene match: 7. The germline gives CDR1 SEHNR, CDR2 FQNEAQ (reference sequence). The CDR3 region has the DNA TGTGCCAGCAGCTCCACAGGGGGCATGAGGTTCTTC. It translates to CASSSTGGMRFF.

CDR3: CASSATGGANQPQHF. The CDR3 region has the DNA TGTGCCAGCAGCGCGACGGGGGGGGCCAATCAGCCCCAGCATTTT. V gene TRBV9 combines with J gene TRBJ1-5; tentative D call: TRBD1 (6 bases). Germline V CDR1 and CDR2: SGDLS, YYNGEE. Trimming stripped 3 bases from V and 3 bases from J, with 13 bases between. The CDR3 has 15 residues.

The chain recombines TRBV5-1 with TRBJ2-3; D uncertain. CDR1 and CDR2 (germline): SGHRS, YFSETQ. V lost 1 base and J 3 bases, leaving 12 bases between the germline ends. The CDR3 is 15 amino acids. The CDR3 reads CASSLYLTGTDTQYF. DNA for the CDR3: TGCGCCAGCAGCTTGTACCTTACCGGTACAGATACGCAGTATTTT.